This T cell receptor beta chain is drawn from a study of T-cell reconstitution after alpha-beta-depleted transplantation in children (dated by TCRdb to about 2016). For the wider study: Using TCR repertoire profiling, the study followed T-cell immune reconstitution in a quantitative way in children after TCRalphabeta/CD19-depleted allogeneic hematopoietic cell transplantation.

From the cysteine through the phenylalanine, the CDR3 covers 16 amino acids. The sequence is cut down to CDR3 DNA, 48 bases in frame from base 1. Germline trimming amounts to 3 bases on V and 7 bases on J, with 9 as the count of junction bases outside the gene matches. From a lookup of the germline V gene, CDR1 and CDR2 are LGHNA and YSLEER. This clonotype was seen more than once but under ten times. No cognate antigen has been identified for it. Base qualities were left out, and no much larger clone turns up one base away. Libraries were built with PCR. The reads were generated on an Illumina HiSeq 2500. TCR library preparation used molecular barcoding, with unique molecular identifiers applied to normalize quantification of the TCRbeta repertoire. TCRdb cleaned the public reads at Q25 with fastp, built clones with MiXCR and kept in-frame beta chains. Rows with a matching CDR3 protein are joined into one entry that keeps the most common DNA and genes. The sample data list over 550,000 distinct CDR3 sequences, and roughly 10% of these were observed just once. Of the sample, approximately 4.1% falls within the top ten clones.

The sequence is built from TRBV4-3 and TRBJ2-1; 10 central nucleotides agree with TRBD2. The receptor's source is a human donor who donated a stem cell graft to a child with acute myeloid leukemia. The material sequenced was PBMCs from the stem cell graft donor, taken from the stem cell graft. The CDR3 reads CASSQNLAGVGNEQFF. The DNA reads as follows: TGCGCCAGCAGCCAGAATCTAGCGGGAGTGGGAAATGAGCAGTTCTTC.